These T cell receptor beta chains were read from a single sample in a study of blood T cell repertoires in COVID-19. Method: immunoSEQ multiplex PCR; TCRdb's copy keeps in-frame clones and lacks some. The sample yields roughly 180,000 clones, 80% to 85% seen once. Sequencing input: peripheral blood. These receptors all stem from a woman in her twenties or thirties with acute or convalescent COVID-19. CDR3s include the opening cysteine and the closing phenylalanine or tryptophan. D genes are given only for firm matches. For some rows the clone size is stated as once, few or many, or as a class when expanded; others skip it.

cdr3_aa: CASSLGSPNEQFF
cdr3_nt: TGTGCCAGCAGCTTAGGTAGCCCTAATGAGCAGTTCTTC
d_call: .
j_call: TRBJ2-1
clone_size: once
v_call: TRBV13

cdr3_aa: CSGTGTEAFF
cdr3_nt: TGCAGTGGAACAGGAACTGAAGCTTTCTTT
d_call: .
j_call: TRBJ1-1
clone_size: once
v_call: TRBV20-1

cdr3_aa: CASRTFRDNYEQYF
cdr3_nt: TGTGCCAGCCGTACTTTCCGGGACAACTACGAGCAGTACTTC
d_call: .
j_call: TRBJ2-7
clone_size: .
v_call: TRBV27

cdr3_aa: CASSQELAGGGNTIYF
cdr3_nt: TGCGCCAGCAGCCAAGAGCTGGCCGGAGGTGGAAACACCATATATTTT
d_call: .
j_call: TRBJ1-3
clone_size: .
v_call: TRBV4-3

cdr3_aa: CASSGFDRVRNEQYF
cdr3_nt: TGTGCCAGTAGTGGCTTCGACAGGGTGAGGAACGAGCAGTACTTC
d_call: TRBD1
j_call: TRBJ2-7
clone_size: .
v_call: TRBV19

cdr3_aa: CASSVEADRTGGEQFF
cdr3_nt: TGTGCCAGCAGCGTAGAAGCGGATCGGACAGGCGGGGAGCAGTTCTTC
d_call: TRBD1
j_call: TRBJ2-1
clone_size: .
v_call: TRBV9

cdr3_aa: CASSFRVATEAFF
cdr3_nt: TGTGCCAGCAGCTTCAGGGTAGCCACTGAAGCTTTCTTT
d_call: .
j_call: TRBJ1-1
clone_size: .
v_call: TRBV5-6

cdr3_aa: CASRSGQAYGYTF
cdr3_nt: TGCGCCAGCAGGTCGGGACAGGCCTATGGCTACACCTTC
d_call: TRBD1
j_call: TRBJ1-2
clone_size: few
v_call: TRBV10-2

cdr3_aa: CASSLASAEYGYTF
cdr3_nt: TGTGCCAGCAGCTTAGCTTCCGCGGAGTATGGCTACACCTTC
d_call: .
j_call: TRBJ1-2
clone_size: .
v_call: TRBV7-2

cdr3_aa: CASSPRPGLLNYEQYF
cdr3_nt: TGTGCCAGCAGCCCCCGCCCGGGACTTCTAAACTACGAGCAGTACTTC
d_call: .
j_call: TRBJ2-7
clone_size: once
v_call: TRBV7-2

cdr3_aa: CASSRRAGRLAGGSTDTQYF
cdr3_nt: TGTGCCAGCAGCCGCCGAGCGGGGAGGCTAGCGGGGGGATCCACAGATACGCAGTATTTT
d_call: TRBD2
j_call: TRBJ2-3
clone_size: once
v_call: TRBV14

cdr3_aa: CASSQGDRQPQHF
cdr3_nt: TGTGCCAGCAGCCAGGGGGATCGTCAGCCCCAGCATTTT
d_call: TRBD1
j_call: TRBJ1-5
clone_size: .
v_call: TRBV28

cdr3_aa: CASGGYYGYTF
cdr3_nt: TGTGCCAGCGGCGGTTATTACGGCTACACCTTC
d_call: .
j_call: TRBJ1-2
clone_size: .
v_call: TRBV25-1

cdr3_aa: CASSSSGPGANVLTF
cdr3_nt: TGTGCCAGCAGTTCCAGCGGGCCTGGGGCCAACGTCCTGACTTTC
d_call: .
j_call: TRBJ2-6
clone_size: .
v_call: TRBV6-5

cdr3_aa: CASRQGRNTEAFF
cdr3_nt: TGTGCCAGCAGGCAGGGTCGGAACACTGAAGCTTTCTTT
d_call: .
j_call: TRBJ1-1
clone_size: once
v_call: TRBV27

cdr3_aa: CAISQGTSGGSQETQYF
cdr3_nt: TGTGCCATCAGCCAGGGGACTAGCGGGGGGTCCCAAGAGACCCAGTACTTC
d_call: TRBD2
j_call: TRBJ2-5
clone_size: .
v_call: TRBV10-3

cdr3_aa: CASSLPQQGVVMNTEAFF
cdr3_nt: TGTGCCAGCAGCTTACCCCAGCAGGGGGTTGTCATGAACACTGAAGCTTTCTTT
d_call: TRBD1
j_call: TRBJ1-1
clone_size: .
v_call: TRBV7-6

cdr3_aa: CASSVEGTKAEAFF
cdr3_nt: TGTGCCAGCAGCGTAGAGGGGACTAAAGCTGAAGCTTTCTTT
d_call: .
j_call: TRBJ1-1
clone_size: .
v_call: TRBV9

cdr3_aa: CASSLGQAVDTQYF
cdr3_nt: TGTGCCAGCAGCCTGGGACAGGCGGTAGATACGCAGTATTTT
d_call: TRBD1
j_call: TRBJ2-3
clone_size: .
v_call: TRBV9

cdr3_aa: CACLVKTSGSGDTQYF
cdr3_nt: TGTGCCTGCCTAGTCAAAACTAGCGGGAGTGGGGATACGCAGTATTTT
d_call: TRBD2
j_call: TRBJ2-3
clone_size: once
v_call: TRBV30

cdr3_aa: CASSQAFEGVIFF
cdr3_nt: TGTGCCAGCAGCCAAGCTTTTGAGGGAGTCATTTTCTTC
d_call: .
j_call: TRBJ2-1
clone_size: .
v_call: TRBV4-2

cdr3_aa: CASSLGSSYEQYF
cdr3_nt: TGTGCCAGCAGCTTGGGCAGTTCCTACGAGCAGTACTTC
d_call: .
j_call: TRBJ2-7
clone_size: .
v_call: TRBV13

cdr3_aa: CASSRQLGANTGELFF
cdr3_nt: TGTGCCAGCAGCCGTCAACTAGGAGCGAACACCGGGGAGCTGTTTTTT
d_call: .
j_call: TRBJ2-2
clone_size: few
v_call: TRBV7-8

cdr3_aa: CASSDITGNYGYTF
cdr3_nt: TGTGCCAGCAGCGATATTACAGGGAACTATGGCTACACCTTC
d_call: .
j_call: TRBJ1-2
clone_size: .
v_call: TRBV9

cdr3_aa: CATSGTGGTKNTEAFF
cdr3_nt: TGTGCCACCAGTGGGACAGGGGGCACAAAAAACACTGAAGCTTTCTTT
d_call: TRBD1
j_call: TRBJ1-1
clone_size: .
v_call: TRBV6-1

cdr3_aa: CASSLVLAGMDEQFF
cdr3_nt: TGTGCCAGCAGCTTGGTGCTAGCGGGAATGGATGAGCAGTTCTTC
d_call: TRBD2
j_call: TRBJ2-1
clone_size: once
v_call: TRBV5-5

cdr3_aa: CASSVPRAEAYEQYF
cdr3_nt: TGTGCCAGCAGCGTACCGAGAGCAGAGGCCTACGAGCAGTACTTC
d_call: .
j_call: TRBJ2-7
clone_size: .
v_call: TRBV7-8

cdr3_aa: CSADRRPEAFF
cdr3_nt: TGCAGCGCCGATCGGAGGCCTGAAGCTTTCTTT
d_call: .
j_call: TRBJ1-1
clone_size: .
v_call: TRBV20-1

cdr3_aa: CASSLTALNTEAFF
cdr3_nt: TGTGCCAGCAGCTTAACCGCGTTAAACACTGAAGCTTTCTTT
d_call: .
j_call: TRBJ1-1
clone_size: few
v_call: TRBV11-1

cdr3_aa: CASSLYTAREGAFF
cdr3_nt: TGTGCCAGCAGTTTATACACTGCGAGGGAGGGAGCTTTCTTT
d_call: .
j_call: TRBJ1-1
clone_size: .
v_call: TRBV28

cdr3_aa: CSVESPGTRFDTQYF
cdr3_nt: TGCAGCGTTGAAAGTCCCGGGACTAGGTTTGATACGCAGTATTTT
d_call: TRBD2
j_call: TRBJ2-3
clone_size: .
v_call: TRBV29-1

cdr3_aa: CASNGQGNEKLFF
cdr3_nt: TGTGCCAGCAATGGACAGGGGAATGAAAAACTGTTTTTT
d_call: TRBD1
j_call: TRBJ1-4
clone_size: few
v_call: TRBV28

cdr3_aa: CASRRGLAGPETQYF
cdr3_nt: TGTGCCAGCAGGCGGGGACTAGCGGGTCCTGAGACCCAGTACTTC
d_call: TRBD2
j_call: TRBJ2-5
clone_size: .
v_call: TRBV6-6

cdr3_aa: CASSLLGTAGSGNTIYF
cdr3_nt: TGCGCCAGCAGCCTCCTTGGCACCGCGGGGTCAGGAAACACCATATATTTT
d_call: .
j_call: TRBJ1-3
clone_size: .
v_call: TRBV4-1

cdr3_aa: CASSLDSSNQPQHF
cdr3_nt: TGTGCCAGCAGCTTGGACAGTAGCAATCAGCCCCAGCATTTT
d_call: .
j_call: TRBJ1-5
clone_size: .
v_call: TRBV7-8

cdr3_aa: CASSLHAGGSYEQYF
cdr3_nt: TGTGCCAGCAGCTTACATGCGGGGGGCTCCTACGAGCAGTACTTC
d_call: TRBD2
j_call: TRBJ2-7
clone_size: .
v_call: TRBV7-9

cdr3_aa: CASSSLIIKQGRNYGYTF
cdr3_nt: TGTGCCAGCAGCTCATTAATCATAAAACAGGGGAGGAACTATGGCTACACCTTC
d_call: TRBD1
j_call: TRBJ1-2
clone_size: once
v_call: TRBV7-2

cdr3_aa: CAWSVAGVGTQYF
cdr3_nt: TGTGCCTGGAGTGTAGCCGGAGTGGGGACCCAGTACTTC
d_call: .
j_call: TRBJ2-5
clone_size: .
v_call: TRBV30

cdr3_aa: CASSLVSSLNTEAFF
cdr3_nt: TGTGCCAGCAGCTTGGTATCTTCTTTGAACACTGAAGCTTTCTTT
d_call: .
j_call: TRBJ1-1
clone_size: .
v_call: TRBV5-4

cdr3_aa: CASSQGGQGNYGYTF
cdr3_nt: TGTGCCAGCAGCCAAGGGGGACAGGGCAACTATGGCTACACCTTC
d_call: TRBD1
j_call: TRBJ1-2
clone_size: .
v_call: TRBV3-1/TRBV3-2

cdr3_aa: CASSYYRLDNSDEQFF
cdr3_nt: TGTGCCAGCAGCTACTACAGACTAGACAATTCTGATGAGCAGTTCTTC
d_call: .
j_call: TRBJ2-1
clone_size: .
v_call: TRBV7-2

cdr3_aa: CSVEFGTGGLDYGYTF
cdr3_nt: TGCAGCGTTGAATTCGGGACAGGGGGCTTAGACTATGGCTACACCTTC
d_call: TRBD1
j_call: TRBJ1-2
clone_size: once
v_call: TRBV29-1

cdr3_aa: CASSPMGTGGAYEQYF
cdr3_nt: TGTGCCAGTAGTCCCATGGGGACAGGGGGCGCGTACGAGCAGTACTTC
d_call: TRBD1
j_call: TRBJ2-7
clone_size: .
v_call: TRBV19

cdr3_aa: CASSQDGSGGSYGYTF
cdr3_nt: TGCGCCAGCAGCCAAGATGGCTCAGGGGGTTCCTATGGCTACACCTTC
d_call: TRBD1
j_call: TRBJ1-2
clone_size: .
v_call: TRBV4-3

cdr3_aa: CASSLRGGGGTDTQYF
cdr3_nt: TGTGCCAGCAGCTTGCGTGGCGGGGGGGGCACAGATACGCAGTATTTT
d_call: TRBD2
j_call: TRBJ2-3
clone_size: .
v_call: TRBV7-2

cdr3_aa: CASRPPQGASGNTIYF
cdr3_nt: TGTGCCAGCAGACCTCCCCAGGGGGCATCTGGAAACACCATATATTTT
d_call: TRBD1
j_call: TRBJ1-3
clone_size: .
v_call: TRBV2

cdr3_aa: CASSQRKGDGLGTEAFF
cdr3_nt: TGTGCCAGCAGCCAAAGGAAGGGGGATGGTCTTGGCACTGAAGCTTTCTTT
d_call: .
j_call: TRBJ1-1
clone_size: .
v_call: TRBV2

cdr3_aa: CASSQVTGEGYTF
cdr3_nt: TGTGCCAGCAGCCAAGTTACAGGGGAAGGCTACACCTTC
d_call: TRBD1
j_call: TRBJ1-2
clone_size: few
v_call: TRBV4-2

cdr3_aa: CASSRTYEQYF
cdr3_nt: TGTGCCAGCAGTCGTACCTACGAGCAGTACTTC
d_call: .
j_call: TRBJ2-7
clone_size: .
v_call: TRBV12-3/TRBV12-4

cdr3_aa: CASSEDGTSGSYEQYF
cdr3_nt: TGTGCCAGCAGCGAAGACGGGACTAGCGGGTCCTACGAGCAGTACTTC
d_call: TRBD2
j_call: TRBJ2-7
clone_size: .
v_call: TRBV4-2

cdr3_aa: CASGHPGHLF
cdr3_nt: TGTGCCAGCGGACATCCGGGACACTTATTT
d_call: .
j_call: TRBJ1-1
clone_size: .
v_call: TRBV9

cdr3_aa: CASSPGTGDASTHTF
cdr3_nt: TGTGCCAGCAGCCCGGGGACAGGGGACGCCTCCACTCACACCTTC
d_call: TRBD1
j_call: TRBJ1-2
clone_size: .
v_call: TRBV11-3

cdr3_aa: CASSSRRRGFF
cdr3_nt: TGTGCCAGCAGTTCTAGACGGCGGGGTTTCTTT
d_call: .
j_call: TRBJ1-1
clone_size: .
v_call: TRBV28

cdr3_aa: CASSSPDSYGYTF
cdr3_nt: TGTGCCAGCAGCTCACCCGACAGCTATGGCTACACCTTC
d_call: .
j_call: TRBJ1-2
clone_size: .
v_call: TRBV13

cdr3_aa: CASRVPDRGGSTGELFF
cdr3_nt: TGCGCCAGCAGAGTACCCGACAGGGGGGGGAGCACCGGGGAGCTGTTTTTT
d_call: TRBD1
j_call: TRBJ2-2
clone_size: .
v_call: TRBV10-1

cdr3_aa: CASSQDRGGGLYANVLTF
cdr3_nt: TGTGCCAGCAGCCAAGACCGAGGGGGGGGGCTGTATGCCAACGTCCTGACTTTC
d_call: .
j_call: TRBJ2-6
clone_size: .
v_call: TRBV3-1/TRBV3-2

cdr3_aa: CASSSAGGDTNYGYTF
cdr3_nt: TGTGCCAGTAGTTCGGCAGGGGGAGATACTAACTATGGCTACACCTTC
d_call: TRBD1
j_call: TRBJ1-2
clone_size: .
v_call: TRBV19